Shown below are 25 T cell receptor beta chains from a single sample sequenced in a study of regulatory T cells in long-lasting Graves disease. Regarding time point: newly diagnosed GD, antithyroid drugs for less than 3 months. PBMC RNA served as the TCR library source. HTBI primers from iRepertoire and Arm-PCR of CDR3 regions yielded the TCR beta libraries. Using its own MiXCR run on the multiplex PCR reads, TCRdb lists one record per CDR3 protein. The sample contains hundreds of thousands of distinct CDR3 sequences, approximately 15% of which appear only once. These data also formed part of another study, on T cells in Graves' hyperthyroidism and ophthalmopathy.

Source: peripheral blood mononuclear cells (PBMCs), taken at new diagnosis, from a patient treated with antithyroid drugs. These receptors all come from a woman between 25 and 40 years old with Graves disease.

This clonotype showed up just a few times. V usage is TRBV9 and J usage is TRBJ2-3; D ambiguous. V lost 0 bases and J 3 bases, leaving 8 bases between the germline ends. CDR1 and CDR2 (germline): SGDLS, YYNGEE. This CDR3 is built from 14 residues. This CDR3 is CASSVGPHTDTQYF. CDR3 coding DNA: TGTGCCAGCAGCGTAGGGCCACATACAGATACGCAGTATTTT.

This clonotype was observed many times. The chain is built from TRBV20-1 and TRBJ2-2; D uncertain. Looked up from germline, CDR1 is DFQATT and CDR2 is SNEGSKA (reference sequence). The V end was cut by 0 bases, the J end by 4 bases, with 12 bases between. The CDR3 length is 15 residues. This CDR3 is CSARDDLGGTGELFF. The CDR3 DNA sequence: TGCAGTGCTAGAGACGACCTCGGTGGCACCGGGGAGCTGTTTTTT.

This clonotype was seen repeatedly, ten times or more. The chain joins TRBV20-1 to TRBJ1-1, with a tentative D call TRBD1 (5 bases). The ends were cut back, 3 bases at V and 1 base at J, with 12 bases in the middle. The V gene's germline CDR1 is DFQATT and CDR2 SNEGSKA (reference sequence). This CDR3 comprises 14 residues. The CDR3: CSASRGLGNTEAFF. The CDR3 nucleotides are TGCAGTGCTAGTAGGGGCTTGGGGAACACTGAAGCTTTCTTT.

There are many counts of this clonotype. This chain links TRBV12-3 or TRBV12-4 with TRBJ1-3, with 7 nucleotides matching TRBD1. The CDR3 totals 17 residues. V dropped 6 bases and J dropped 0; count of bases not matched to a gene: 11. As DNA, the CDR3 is TGTGCCAGCAGCCCACGGGACAGCATTCTCTCTGGAAACACCATATATTTT. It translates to CASSPRDSILSGNTIYF.

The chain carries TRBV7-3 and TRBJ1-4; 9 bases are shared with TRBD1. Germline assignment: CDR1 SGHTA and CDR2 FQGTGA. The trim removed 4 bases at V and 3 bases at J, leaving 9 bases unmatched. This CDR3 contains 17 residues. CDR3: CASSWGTGLSPNEKLFF. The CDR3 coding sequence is TGTGCCAGCAGCTGGGGGACAGGGTTAAGCCCTAATGAAAAACTGTTTTTT.

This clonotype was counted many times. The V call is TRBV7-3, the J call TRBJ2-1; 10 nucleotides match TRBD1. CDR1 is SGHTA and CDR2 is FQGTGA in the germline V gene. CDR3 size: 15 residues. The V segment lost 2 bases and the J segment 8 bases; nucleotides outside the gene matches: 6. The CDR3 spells CASSLGGTGAHEQFF. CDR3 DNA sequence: TGTGCCAGCAGCTTAGGAGGGACAGGGGCCCATGAGCAGTTCTTC.

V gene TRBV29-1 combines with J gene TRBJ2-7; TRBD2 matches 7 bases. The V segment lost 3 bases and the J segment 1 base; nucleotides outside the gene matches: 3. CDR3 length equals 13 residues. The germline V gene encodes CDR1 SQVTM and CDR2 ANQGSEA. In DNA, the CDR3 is TGCAGCGTTGACAGGGAGGGGTCCTACGAGCAGTACTTC. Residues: CSVDREGSYEQYF.

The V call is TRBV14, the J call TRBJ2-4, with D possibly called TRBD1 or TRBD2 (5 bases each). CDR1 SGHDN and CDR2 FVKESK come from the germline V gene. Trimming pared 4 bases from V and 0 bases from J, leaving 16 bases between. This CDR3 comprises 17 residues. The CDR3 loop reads CASSPIGLGVAKNIQYF. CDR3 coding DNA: TGTGCCAGCAGCCCCATCGGCCTGGGGGTAGCCAAAAACATTCAGTACTTC.

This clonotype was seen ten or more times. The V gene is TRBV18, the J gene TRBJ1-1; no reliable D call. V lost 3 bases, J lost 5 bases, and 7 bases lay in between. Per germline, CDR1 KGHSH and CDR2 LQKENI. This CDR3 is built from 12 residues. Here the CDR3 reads CASSPGITEAFF. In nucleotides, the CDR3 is TGTGCCAGCTCACCGGGGATTACTGAAGCTTTCTTT.

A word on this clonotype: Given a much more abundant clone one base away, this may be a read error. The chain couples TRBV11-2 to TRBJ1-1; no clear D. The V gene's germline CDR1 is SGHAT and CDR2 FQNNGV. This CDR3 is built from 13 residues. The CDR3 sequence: CTSKPTMNTEAFF. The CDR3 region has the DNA TGTACCAGCAAGCCGACAATGAACACTGAAGCTTTCTTT.

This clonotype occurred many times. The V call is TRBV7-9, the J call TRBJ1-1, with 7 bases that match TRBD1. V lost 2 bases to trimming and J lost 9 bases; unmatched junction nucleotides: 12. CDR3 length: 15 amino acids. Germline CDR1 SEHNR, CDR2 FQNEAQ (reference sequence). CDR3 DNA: TGTGCCAGCAGCTTATTTACAGGGGTCATGACACAAGCTTTCTTT. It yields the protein CASSLFTGVMTQAFF.

The CDR3 loop is CATSRESPWTGHSQPQHF. The CDR3 bases are TGTGCCACCAGCAGAGAAAGCCCCTGGACAGGGCATAGTCAGCCCCAGCATTTT. The chain joins TRBV15 to TRBJ1-5, with 8 bases matching TRBD1. The CDR3 runs 18 residues. Germline V gives CDR1 LNHNV, CDR2 YYDKDF (reference sequence). V gave up 0 bases and J gave up 6 bases; unmatched junction bases: 13.

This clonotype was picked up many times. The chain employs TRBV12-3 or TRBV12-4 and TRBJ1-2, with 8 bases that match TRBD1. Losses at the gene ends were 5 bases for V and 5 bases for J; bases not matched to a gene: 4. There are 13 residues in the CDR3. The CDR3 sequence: CASSNGQGYGYTF. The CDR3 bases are TGTGCCAGCAGTAACGGACAGGGTTATGGCTACACCTTC.

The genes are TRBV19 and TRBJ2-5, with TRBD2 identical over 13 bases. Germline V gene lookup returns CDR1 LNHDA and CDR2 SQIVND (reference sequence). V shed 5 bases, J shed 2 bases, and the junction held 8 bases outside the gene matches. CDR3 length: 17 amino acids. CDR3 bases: TGTGCCAGTAGTGGGCGGACTAGCGGGAGTGTTCAAGAGACCCAGTACTTC. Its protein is CASSGRTSGSVQETQYF.

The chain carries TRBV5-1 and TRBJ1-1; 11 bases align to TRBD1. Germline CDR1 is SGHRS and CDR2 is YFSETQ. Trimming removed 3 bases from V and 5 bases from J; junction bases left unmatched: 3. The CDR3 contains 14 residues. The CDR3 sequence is CASSYGQGATEAFF. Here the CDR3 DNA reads TGCGCCAGCAGCTATGGACAGGGGGCGACTGAAGCTTTCTTT.

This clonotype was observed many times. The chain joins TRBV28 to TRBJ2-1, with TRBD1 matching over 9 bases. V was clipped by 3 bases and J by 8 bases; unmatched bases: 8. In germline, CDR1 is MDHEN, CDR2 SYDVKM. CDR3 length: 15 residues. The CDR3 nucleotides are TGTGCCAGCAGTTTCGGGACAGGGCGGGTGCATGAGCAGTTCTTC. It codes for CASSFGTGRVHEQFF.

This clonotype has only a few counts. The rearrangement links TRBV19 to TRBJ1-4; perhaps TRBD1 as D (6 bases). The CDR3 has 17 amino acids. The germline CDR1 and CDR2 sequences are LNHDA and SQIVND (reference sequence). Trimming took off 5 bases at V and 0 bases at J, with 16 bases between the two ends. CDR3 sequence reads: CASSPRGGIATNEKLFF. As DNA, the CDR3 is TGTGCCAGTAGTCCCCGAGGGGGTATCGCAACTAATGAAAAACTGTTTTTT.

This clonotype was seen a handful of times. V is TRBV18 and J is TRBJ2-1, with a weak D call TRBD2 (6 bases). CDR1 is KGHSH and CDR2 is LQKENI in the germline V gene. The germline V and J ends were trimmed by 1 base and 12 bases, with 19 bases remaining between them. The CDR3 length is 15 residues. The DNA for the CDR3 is TGTGCCAGCTCACCACTAGCGGATACGAGAGGAGGGCAGTTCTTC. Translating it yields CASSPLADTRGGQFF.

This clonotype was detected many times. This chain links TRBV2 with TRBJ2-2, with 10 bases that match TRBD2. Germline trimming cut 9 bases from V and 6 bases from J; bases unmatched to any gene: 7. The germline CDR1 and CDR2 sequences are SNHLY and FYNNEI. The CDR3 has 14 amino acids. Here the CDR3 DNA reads TGTGCCAGTGCTCTAGCGGGAGTGTCCGGGGAGCTGTTTTTT. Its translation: CASALAGVSGELFF.

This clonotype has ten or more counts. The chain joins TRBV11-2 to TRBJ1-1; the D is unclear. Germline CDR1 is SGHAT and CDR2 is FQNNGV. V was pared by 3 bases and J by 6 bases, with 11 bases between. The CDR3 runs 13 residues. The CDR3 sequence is CASSLSVGPEAFF. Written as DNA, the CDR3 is TGTGCCAGCAGCTTGTCAGTAGGCCCTGAAGCTTTCTTT. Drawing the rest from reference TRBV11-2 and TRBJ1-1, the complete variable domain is EAGVAQSPRYKIIEKRQSVAFWCNPISGHATLYWYQQILGQGPKLLIQFQNNGVVDDSQLPKDRFSAERLKGVDSTLKIQPAKLEDSAVYLCASSLSVGPEAFFGQGTRLTVV.

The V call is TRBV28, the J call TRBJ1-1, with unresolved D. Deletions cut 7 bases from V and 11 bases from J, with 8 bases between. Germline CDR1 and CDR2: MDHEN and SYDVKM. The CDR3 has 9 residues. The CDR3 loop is CASTPRAFF. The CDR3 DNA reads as TGTGCCAGCACTCCGCGTGCTTTCTTT.

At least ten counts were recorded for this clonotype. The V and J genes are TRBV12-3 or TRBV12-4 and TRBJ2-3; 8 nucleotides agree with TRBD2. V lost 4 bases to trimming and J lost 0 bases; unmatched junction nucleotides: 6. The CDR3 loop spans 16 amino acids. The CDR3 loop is CASSYPAGVSTDTQYF. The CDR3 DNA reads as TGTGCCAGCAGTTACCCAGCGGGGGTTAGCACAGATACGCAGTATTTT.

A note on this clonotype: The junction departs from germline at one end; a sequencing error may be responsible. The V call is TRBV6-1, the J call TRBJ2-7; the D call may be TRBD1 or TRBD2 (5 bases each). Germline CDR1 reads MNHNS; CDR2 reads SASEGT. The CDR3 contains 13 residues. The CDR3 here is CASGVGVSYGQYF. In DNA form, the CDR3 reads TGTGCCAGCGGGGTGGGGGTCTCCTACGGGCAGTACTTC.

Written as DNA, the CDR3 is TGTGCCAGCTCACCACGGGACAGACAAGAGACCCAGTACTTC. Protein product: CASSPRDRQETQYF. The chain uses TRBV18 and TRBJ2-5; the match to TRBD1 covers 7 bases. The V gene's germline CDR1 is KGHSH and CDR2 LQKENI. CDR3 length: 14 residues. Losses at the gene ends were 1 base for V and 2 bases for J; bases not matched to a gene: 1.

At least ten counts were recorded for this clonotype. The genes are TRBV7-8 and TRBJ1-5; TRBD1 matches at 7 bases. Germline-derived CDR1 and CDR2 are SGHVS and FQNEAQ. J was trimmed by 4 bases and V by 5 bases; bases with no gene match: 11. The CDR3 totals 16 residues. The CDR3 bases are TGTGCCAGCAGCCAAAACCCGGGACAGCCAAATCAGCCCCAGCATTTT. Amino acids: CASSQNPGQPNQPQHF.